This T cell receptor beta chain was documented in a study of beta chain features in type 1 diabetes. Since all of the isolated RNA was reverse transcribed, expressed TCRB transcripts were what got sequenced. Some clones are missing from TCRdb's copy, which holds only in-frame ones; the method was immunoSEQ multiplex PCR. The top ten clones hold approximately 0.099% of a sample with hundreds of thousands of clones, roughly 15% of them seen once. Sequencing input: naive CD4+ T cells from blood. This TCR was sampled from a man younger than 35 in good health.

The CDR3 bases are TGTGCCAGCAAACAAGACAGCTATGGCTACACCTTC. Translation: CASKQDSYGYTF. The chain has TRBV7-2 and TRBJ1-2; D is perhaps TRBD1 (5 bases). Trimming left V 7 bases short and J 4 bases short, with 10 bases between. The CDR3 runs to 12 residues. Germline V CDR1 and CDR2: SGHTA, FQGNSA.